This TCR beta chain stems from a study of shared clonotypes between healthy human individuals. The CDR3 has 14 amino acids. Deletions cut 3 bases from V and 4 bases from J, with 10 bases between. Germline loops: CDR1 ENHRY, CDR2 SYGVKD. Details on this clone: The same CDR3 arises from other DNA sequences in this sample as well.

Here immunoSEQ multiplex PCR was the method, and the copy in TCRdb shows in-frame clones only, minus some. The sample consists of some 900,000 clones, around 80% of them appearing once. Sequenced: memory CD4+ T cells sorted from blood. Subset indicated: CD45RA-negative fraction. This chain uses TRBV10-3 with TRBJ1-5; D may be TRBD1 (6 bases). This receptor was taken from a man in his late teens or twenties in good health. CDR3 sequence reads: CAISESQGNQPQHF. The CDR3 nucleotides read TGTGCCATCAGTGAATCACAGGGAAATCAGCCCCAGCATTTT.